A few counts support the clone carrying this T cell receptor (beta chain). The sample belongs to a study of blood T cell repertoires in COVID-19. At the level of the study: The United States, Italy and Spain were the sources of the acute and convalescent COVID-19 samples. PBMCs, B-cell-depleted T cells, or T cells provided the cDNA or gDNA that made up the material.

As handled by the study authors: The assay estimated nucleated cells by amplifying reference gene primers. Here immunoSEQ multiplex PCR was the method, and the copy in TCRdb shows in-frame clones only, minus some. That table gives V, J and clone size, and the DNA gave D and trimming. The sample lists 160,000 or so clones; 70% to 90% were seen once. The sequenced material came from peripheral blood. This receptor was identified in a woman between 70 and 85 years old with acute or convalescent COVID-19.

The CDR3 loop reads CASFPSNTGGTEAFF. DNA for the CDR3: TGTGCCAGCTTTCCCTCAAATACCGGCGGCACTGAAGCTTTCTTT. The chain uses TRBV18 and TRBJ1-1; D is undetermined. The CDR3 length is 15 residues. V lost 7 bases and J lost 4, with 19 bases in between. Germline V gene sequence: CDR1 KGHSH, CDR2 LQKENI.